The sequence of this T cell receptor beta chain was determined in a study of T cell clones after liver transplantation. Study context: Immunosuppression withdrawal was tried within 2 years after liver transplantation in this trial. Timepoints were pre-transplant, pre-withdrawal, and after withdrawal was completed or failed. Apart from a few HCV-positive recipients, transplants were for non-autoimmune, non-viral reasons.

The repertoire was sequenced with immunoSEQ multiplex PCR; TCRdb's copy has only in-frame clones and lacks some. The sample includes tens of thousands of clones, 90% to 95% of them seen just once. Unstimulated PBMCs were sorted into CD3+CD4+ and CD3+CD8+ populations. Germline lookup yields CDR1 SGHTA and CDR2 FQGNSA. Trimming at V came to 2 bases and at J to 6 bases, leaving 2 bases not matched to a gene. CDR3 length: 13 amino acids. This sequence was found in a human patient who received a liver transplant. T cells may partly derive from the graft donor. Sequenced here: CD4+ T cells from blood, sampled less than 26 months after liver transplant. This chain uses TRBV7-2 with TRBJ2-7, with 9 bases lining up with TRBD1. In nucleotides, the CDR3 is TGTGCCAGCAGCTTAAACAGGGGGCGCGAGCAGTACTTC. It translates to CASSLNRGREQYF.